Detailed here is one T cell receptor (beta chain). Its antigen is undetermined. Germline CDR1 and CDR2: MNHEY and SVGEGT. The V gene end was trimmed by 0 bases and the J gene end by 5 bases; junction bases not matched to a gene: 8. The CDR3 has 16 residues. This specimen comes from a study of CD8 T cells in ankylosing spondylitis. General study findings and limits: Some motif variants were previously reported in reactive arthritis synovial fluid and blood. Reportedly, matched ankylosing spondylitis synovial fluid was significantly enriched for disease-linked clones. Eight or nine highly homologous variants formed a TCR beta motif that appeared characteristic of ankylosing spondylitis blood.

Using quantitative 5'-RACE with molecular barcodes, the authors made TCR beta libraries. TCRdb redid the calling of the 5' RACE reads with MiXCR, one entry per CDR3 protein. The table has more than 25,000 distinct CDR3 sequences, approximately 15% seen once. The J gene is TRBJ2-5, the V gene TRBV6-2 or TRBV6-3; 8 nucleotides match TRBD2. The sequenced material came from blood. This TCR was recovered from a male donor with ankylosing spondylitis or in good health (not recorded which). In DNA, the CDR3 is TGTGCCAGCAGTTACTCCCCGGGACTAGGAGGGGAGACCCAGTACTTC. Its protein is CASSYSPGLGGETQYF.